The clone carrying this T cell receptor (beta chain) was picked up a small number of times. The data are from a study of blood T cell repertoires in COVID-19. Sequencing used immunoSEQ multiplex PCR; TCRdb keeps in-frame clones, though not all of them. Among about 100,000 clones, 70% to 80% were seen once, and the ten largest hold about 12%. CDR1 SGHDT and CDR2 YYEEEE come from the germline V gene. J was trimmed by 7 bases and V by 4 bases; bases with no gene match: 13. There are 16 residues in the CDR3. The chain employs TRBV5-6 and TRBJ1-1, with 10 nucleotides matching TRBD1. The origin of this receptor is a woman aged 70-85 years with acute or convalescent COVID-19. Sequencing was done on a sample of peripheral blood. CDR3 bases: TGTGCCAGCAGCCCCCCCTCGACAGGGGGCGCCGGTGAAGCTTTCTTT. This encodes CASSPPSTGGAGEAFF.